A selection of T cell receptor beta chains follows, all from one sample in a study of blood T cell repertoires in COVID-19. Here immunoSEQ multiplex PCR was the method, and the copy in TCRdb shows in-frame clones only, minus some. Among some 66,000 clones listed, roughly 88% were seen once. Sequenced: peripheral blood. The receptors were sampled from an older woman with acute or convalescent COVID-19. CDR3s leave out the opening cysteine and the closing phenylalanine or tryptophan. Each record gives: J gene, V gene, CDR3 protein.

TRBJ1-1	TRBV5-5	ASSLGLIEAF
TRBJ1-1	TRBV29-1	SVAPRQKETEAF
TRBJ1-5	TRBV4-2	ASSQGTGSVGNQPQH
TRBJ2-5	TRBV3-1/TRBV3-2	ASSKRGETQY
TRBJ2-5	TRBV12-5	ASGFGVRDAQETQY
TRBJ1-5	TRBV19	ASSIISGVINQPQH
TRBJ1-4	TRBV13	ASRKQGALGKLF
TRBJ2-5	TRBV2	ASSPLGRETQY
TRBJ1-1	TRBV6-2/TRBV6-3	ASSYSGGRAEAF
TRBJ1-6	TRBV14	ASSQEGGSPLH
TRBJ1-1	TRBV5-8	ASSIRTAANTEAF
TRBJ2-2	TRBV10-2	ASSAGAAGELF
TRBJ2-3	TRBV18	ASSPETGFSTDTQY